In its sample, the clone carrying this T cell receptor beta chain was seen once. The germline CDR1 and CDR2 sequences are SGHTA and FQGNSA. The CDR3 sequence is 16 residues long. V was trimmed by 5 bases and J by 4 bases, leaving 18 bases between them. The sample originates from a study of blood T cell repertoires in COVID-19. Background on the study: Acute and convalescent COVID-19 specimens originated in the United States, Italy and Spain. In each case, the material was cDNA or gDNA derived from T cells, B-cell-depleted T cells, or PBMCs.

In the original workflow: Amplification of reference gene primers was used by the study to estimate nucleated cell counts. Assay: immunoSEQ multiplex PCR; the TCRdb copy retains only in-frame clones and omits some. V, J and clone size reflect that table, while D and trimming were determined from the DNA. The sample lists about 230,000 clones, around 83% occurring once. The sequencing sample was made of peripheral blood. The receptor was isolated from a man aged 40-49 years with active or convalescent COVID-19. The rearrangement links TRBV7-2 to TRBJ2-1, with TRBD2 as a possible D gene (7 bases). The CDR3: CASSLEGGNLYNEQFF. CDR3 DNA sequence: TGTGCCAGCAGCCTAGAGGGGGGGAACCTTTACAATGAGCAGTTCTTC. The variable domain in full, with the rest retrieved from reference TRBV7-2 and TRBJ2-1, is GAGVSQSPSNKVTEKGKDVELRCDPISGHTALYWYRQSLGQGLEFLIYFQGNSAPDKSGLPSDRFSAERTGGSVSTLTIQRTQQEDSAVYLCASSLEGGNLYNEQFFGPGTRLTVL.